The next 4 T cell receptor beta chains were all read from a single sample in a study of identifying expanded T cells in peripheral blood. Sequenced by immunoSEQ multiplex PCR; TCRdb stores in-frame clones only, minus some. The data contain fewer than 55,000 clones, approximately 82% of them seen just once; the ten biggest clones take up about 15%. Sequences were obtained from blood. Source of these receptors: a person between 18 and 75 years old in good health.

This chain's CDR3 is CASRAGLAGGSVEQYF. The CDR3 DNA reads as TGTGCCAGCAGAGCGGGACTAGCGGGAGGTTCAGTCGAGCAGTACTTC. The chain uses TRBV2 and TRBJ2-7; 15 nucleotides match TRBD2. The germline gives CDR1 SNHLY, CDR2 FYNNEI. Unmatched junction bases numbered 9, after V lost 6 bases and J lost 6 bases. CDR3 length equals 16 residues.

Comment on this clone: A junction boundary mismatches the germline segment, possibly from a read error. The V gene is TRBV5-8, the J gene TRBJ2-7; D not resolved. Germline CDR1 and CDR2: SGHTS and YDEGEE. The CDR3 has 15 residues. The CDR3 region is CASSQQRTGSYEQYF. DNA for the CDR3: TGCGCCAGCAGCCAGCAGAGGACGGGCTCCTACGAGCAGTACTTC.

The chain uses TRBV25-1 and TRBJ1-1; D is perhaps TRBD1 (5 bases). V dropped 1 base and J dropped 7 bases, with 10 bases sitting between them. This CDR3 is built from 13 residues. Germline V gene data show CDR1 as MGHDK and CDR2 as SYGVNS. The CDR3 loop reads CASSEWGEDEAFF. Here the CDR3 DNA reads TGTGCCAGCAGTGAATGGGGGGAAGATGAAGCTTTCTTT. Based on the CDR3 plus reference TRBV25-1 and TRBJ1-1, the full variable domain is EADIYQTPRYLVIGTGKKITLECSQTMGHDKMYWYQQDPGMELHLIHYSYGVNSTEKGDLSSESTVSRIRTEHFPLTLESARPSHTSQYLCASSEWGEDEAFFGQGTRLTVV.

The chain combines TRBV30 with TRBJ2-5, with 8 positions matching TRBD2. The J segment lost 0 bases and the V segment lost 5 bases, leaving 5 bases of the junction unmatched. This CDR3 comprises 14 residues. From germline, CDR1 is GTSNPN and CDR2 SVGIG (reference sequence). This CDR3 reads CAWQTGGYQETQYF. The CDR3 DNA reads TGTGCCTGGCAAACGGGAGGGTACCAAGAGACCCAGTACTTC. The whole variable domain, remainder taken from reference TRBV30 and TRBJ2-5, is SQTIHQWPATLVQPVGSPLSLECTVEGTSNPNLYWYRQAAGRGLQLLFYSVGIGQISSEVPQNLSASRPQDRQFILSSKKLLLSDSGFYLCAWQTGGYQETQYFGPGTRLLVL.